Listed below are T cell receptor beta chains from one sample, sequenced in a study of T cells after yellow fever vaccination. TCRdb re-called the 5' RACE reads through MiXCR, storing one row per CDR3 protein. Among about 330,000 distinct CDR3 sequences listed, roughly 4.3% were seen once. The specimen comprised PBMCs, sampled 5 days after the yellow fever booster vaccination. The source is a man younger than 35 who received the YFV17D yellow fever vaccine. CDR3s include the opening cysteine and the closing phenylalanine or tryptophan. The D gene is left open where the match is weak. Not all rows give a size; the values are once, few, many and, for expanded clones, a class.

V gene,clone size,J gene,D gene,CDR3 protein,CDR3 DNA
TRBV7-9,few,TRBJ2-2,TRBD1,CASSSGTGATGELFF,TGTGCCAGCAGCTCCGGGACAGGGGCCACCGGGGAGCTGTTTTTT
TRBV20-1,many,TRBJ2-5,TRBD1,CSSIRTGTEETQYF,TGCAGTTCGATCCGGACAGGGACAGAAGAGACCCAGTACTTC
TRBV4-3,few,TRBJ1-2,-,CASSQENFGSYTF,TGCGCCAGCAGCCAAGAGAACTTTGGTAGCTACACCTTC
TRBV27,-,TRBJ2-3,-,CASSWSGTDTQYF,TGTGCCAGCAGTTGGAGCGGGACAGATACGCAGTATTTT
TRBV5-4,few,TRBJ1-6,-,CASRSWGGPSPLHF,TGTGCCAGCAGGAGTTGGGGGGGGCCTTCACCCCTCCACTTT
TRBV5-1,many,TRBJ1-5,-,CASDPGQPQHF,TGCGCCAGCGACCCGGGCCAGCCCCAGCATTTT
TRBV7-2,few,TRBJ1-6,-,CASSPSGYGPYNSPLHF,TGTGCCAGCAGCCCGAGCGGATATGGACCCTATAATTCACCCCTCCACTTT
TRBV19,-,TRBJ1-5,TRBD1,CASSPLGTGNQPQHF,TGTGCCAGTAGTCCCCTAGGGACAGGCAATCAGCCCCAGCATTTT
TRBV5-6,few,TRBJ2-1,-,CASTYGPAYNEQFF,TGTGCCAGCACCTACGGCCCGGCCTACAATGAGCAGTTCTTC
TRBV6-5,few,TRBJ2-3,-,CASSPAREGGGSDTQYF,TGTGCCAGCAGCCCGGCTCGAGAGGGGGGAGGTTCAGATACGCAGTATTTT
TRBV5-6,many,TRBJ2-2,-,CASSFKARATGELFF,TGTGCCAGCAGCTTCAAGGCCAGGGCCACCGGGGAGCTGTTTTTT
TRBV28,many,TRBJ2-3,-,CASSFGGPHTDTQYF,TGTGCCAGCAGTTTTGGCGGACCTCACACAGATACGCAGTATTTT
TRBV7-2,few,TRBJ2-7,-,CASSFHSRGRSYEQYF,TGTGCCAGCAGCTTTCATTCCAGGGGAAGGTCCTACGAGCAGTACTTC
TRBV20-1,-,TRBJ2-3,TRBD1,CSASNAGGKTDTQYF,TGCAGTGCTAGCAACGCAGGGGGAAAAACAGATACGCAGTATTTT
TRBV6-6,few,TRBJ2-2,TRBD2,CASSYSGLAGGAGELFF,TGTGCCAGCAGTTACTCTGGGCTAGCGGGGGGTGCCGGGGAGCTGTTTTTT